The clone carrying this T cell receptor (beta chain) appeared many times. Its target is unknown. Construction of TCR beta libraries relied on iRepertoire HTBI primers and on Arm-PCR targeting CDR3 regions. MiXCR, applied by TCRdb to the multiplex PCR reads, yields one record per CDR3 protein. The sample holds 510,000 or so distinct CDR3 sequences, around 12% seen once. This sample is part of a study of regulatory T cells in long-lasting Graves disease. Time point noted: newly diagnosed GD, antithyroid drugs for less than 3 months. PBMCs were the source of the RNA used for TCR sequencing. General study points: New patients shared around 920 public clonotypes, fewer than the 2,500 to 3,500 shared by persistent patients.

The V and J ends lost 4 bases and 7 bases respectively, with 20 bases between them. Germline V gene sequence: CDR1 SGHRS, CDR2 YFSETQ. The length of the CDR3 is 15 residues. These sequences were also reported in another study, on T cells in Graves' hyperthyroidism and ophthalmopathy. This second study notes: HTBI primers were employed in a first-round RT-PCR of the TCR CDR3.

This clonotype was obtained from a woman in her twenties or thirties with Graves disease. Source: peripheral blood mononuclear cells (PBMCs), taken at new diagnosis, from a patient treated with antithyroid drugs. The V and J genes are TRBV5-1 and TRBJ1-2; D call uncertain. In nucleotides, the CDR3 is TGCGCCAGCAGCCCACCTTTAGGTGGAGTTGGTGGCTACACCTTC. This sequence encodes CASSPPLGGVGGYTF. The full variable domain, completed using reference TRBV5-1 and TRBJ1-2, is KAGVTQTPRYLIKTRGQQVTLSCSPISGHRSVSWYQQTPGQGLQFLFEYFSETQRNKGNFPGRFSGRQFSNSRSEMNVSTLELGDSALYLCASSPPLGGVGGYTFGSGTRLTVV.